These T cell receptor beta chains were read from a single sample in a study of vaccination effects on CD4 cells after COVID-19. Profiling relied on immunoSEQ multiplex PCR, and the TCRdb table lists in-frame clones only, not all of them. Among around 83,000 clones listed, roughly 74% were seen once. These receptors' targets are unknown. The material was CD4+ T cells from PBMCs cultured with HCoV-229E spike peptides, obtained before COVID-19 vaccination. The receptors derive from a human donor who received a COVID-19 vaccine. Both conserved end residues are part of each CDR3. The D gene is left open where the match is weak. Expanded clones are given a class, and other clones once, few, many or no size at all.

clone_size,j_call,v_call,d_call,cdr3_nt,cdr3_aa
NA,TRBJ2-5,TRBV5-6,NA,TGTGCCAGCAGCCAATTGATGTTGGCCCAGTACTTC,CASSQLMLAQYF
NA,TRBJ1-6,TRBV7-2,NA,TGTGCCAGCAGCCTTGAACAGAATTCACCCCTCCACTTT,CASSLEQNSPLHF
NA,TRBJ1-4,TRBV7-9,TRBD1,TGTGCCAGCAGCTTAGCCGGACAGGGGGTGCTGGTAACTAATGAAAAACTGTTTTTT,CASSLAGQGVLVTNEKLFF
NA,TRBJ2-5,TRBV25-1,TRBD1,TGTGCCAGCACCCCGGACAGGGGGGTTTTAGAGACCCAGTACTTC,CASTPDRGVLETQYF
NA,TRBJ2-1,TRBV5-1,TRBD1,TGCGCCAGCAGCTTTCTGGCAGGGGGCAAAAATGAGCAGTTCTTC,CASSFLAGGKNEQFF
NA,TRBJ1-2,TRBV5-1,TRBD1,TGCGCCAGCAGATCGGGACAGACTAACTATGGCTACACCTTC,CASRSGQTNYGYTF
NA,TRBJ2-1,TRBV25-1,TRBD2,TGTGCCAGCAGTAAAAGCGGGGCGGCCAATGAGCAGTTCTTC,CASSKSGAANEQFF
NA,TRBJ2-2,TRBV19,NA,TGTGCCAGTAGGGCCGACAGGTCCCACACCGGGGAGCTGTTTTTT,CASRADRSHTGELFF
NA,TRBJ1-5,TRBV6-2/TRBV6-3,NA,TGTGCCAGCAGTTACTCGAAGGGTCAGCCCCAGCATTTT,CASSYSKGQPQHF
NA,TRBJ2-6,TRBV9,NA,TGTGCCAGCAGCGTAGTAGGGCTCAACGTCCTGACTTTC,CASSVVGLNVLTF
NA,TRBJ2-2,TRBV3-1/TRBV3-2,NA,TGTGCCAGCAGCCGTCCGTACACCGGGGAGCTGTTTTTT,CASSRPYTGELFF
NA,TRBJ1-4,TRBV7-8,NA,TGTGCCAGCAGCTTACCAGCCATGGGAGAAAAACTGTTTTTT,CASSLPAMGEKLFF
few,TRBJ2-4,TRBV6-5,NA,TGTGCCAGCAGCTACTTAGGGCGAGGAGAAAACATTCAGTACTTC,CASSYLGRGENIQYF
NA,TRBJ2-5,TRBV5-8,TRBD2,TGTGCCAGCAGCTTGGCCCTAGCGGGAGAGACCCAGTACTTC,CASSLALAGETQYF
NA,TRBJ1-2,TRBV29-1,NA,TGCAGCGTTCGCACGGCAGGATGGCCCGGGGGCTACACCTTC,CSVRTAGWPGGYTF
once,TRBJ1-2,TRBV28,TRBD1,TGTGCCAGCAGTTTAAGACAGGGGGCGAATGGCTACACCTTC,CASSLRQGANGYTF